The clone carrying this T cell receptor (beta chain) was observed once. Sequencing used immunoSEQ multiplex PCR; TCRdb keeps in-frame clones, though not all of them. The sample has some 160,000 clones; approximately 83% are singletons. Germline CDR1 reads SGHTA; CDR2 reads FQGTGA. V gave up 5 bases and J gave up 2 bases, with 8 bases separating them. The CDR3 length is 13 residues. The sample originates from a study of blood T cell repertoires in COVID-19. Looking at the study overall: In each case, the material was cDNA or gDNA derived from T cells, B-cell-depleted T cells, or PBMCs.

Sequenced: peripheral blood. The sequence was obtained from a human donor in a cohort sampled during active COVID-19. V and J are TRBV7-3 and TRBJ2-3, with a possible D match to TRBD2 (5 bases). The CDR3 sequence is CASSLDSTDTQYF. As DNA, the CDR3 is TGTGCCAGCAGCCTGGACTCCACAGATACGCAGTATTTT.